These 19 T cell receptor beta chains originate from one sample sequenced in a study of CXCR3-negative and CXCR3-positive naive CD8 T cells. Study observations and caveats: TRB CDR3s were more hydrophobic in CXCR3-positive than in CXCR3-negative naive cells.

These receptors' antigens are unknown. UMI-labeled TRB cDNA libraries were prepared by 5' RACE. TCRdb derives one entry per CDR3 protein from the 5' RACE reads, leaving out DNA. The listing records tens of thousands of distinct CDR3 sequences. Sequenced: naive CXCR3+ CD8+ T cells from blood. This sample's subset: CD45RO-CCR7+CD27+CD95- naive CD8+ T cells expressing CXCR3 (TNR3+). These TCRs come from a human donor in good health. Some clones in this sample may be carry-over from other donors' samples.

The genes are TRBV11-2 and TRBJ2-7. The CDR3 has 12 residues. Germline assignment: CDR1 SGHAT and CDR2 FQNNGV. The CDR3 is CASSSIPYEQYF.

CDR3 loop: CSVEGSWEKCDQPQHF. The chain combines TRBV29-1 with TRBJ1-5. This CDR3 is built from 16 residues. Looked up from germline, CDR1 is SQVTM and CDR2 is ANQGSEA.

Here the CDR3 reads CSGGQPEGPQHF. The chain recombines TRBV29-1 with TRBJ1-5; TCRdb indicates TRBD1, and absent DNA this call remains unverified. This CDR3 is built from 12 residues. Germline V gives CDR1 SQVTM, CDR2 ANQGSEA.

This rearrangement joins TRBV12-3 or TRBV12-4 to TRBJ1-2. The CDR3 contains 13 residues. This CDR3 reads CASTLATGYGYTF.

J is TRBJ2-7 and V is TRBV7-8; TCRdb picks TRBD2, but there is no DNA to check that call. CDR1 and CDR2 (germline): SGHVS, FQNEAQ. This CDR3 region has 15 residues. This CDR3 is CASSITSGISYEQYF.

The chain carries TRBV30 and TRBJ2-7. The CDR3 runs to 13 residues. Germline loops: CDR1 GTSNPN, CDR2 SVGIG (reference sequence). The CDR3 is CAWSVAGYGEQYF.

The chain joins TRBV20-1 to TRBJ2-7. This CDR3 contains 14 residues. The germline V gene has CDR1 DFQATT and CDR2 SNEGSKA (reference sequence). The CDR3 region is CSAGSLAAWYEQYF.

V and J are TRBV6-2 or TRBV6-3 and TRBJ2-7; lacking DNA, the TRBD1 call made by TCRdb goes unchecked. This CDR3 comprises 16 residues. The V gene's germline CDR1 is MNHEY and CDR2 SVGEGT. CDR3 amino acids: CASSWVRRLPGETQFF.

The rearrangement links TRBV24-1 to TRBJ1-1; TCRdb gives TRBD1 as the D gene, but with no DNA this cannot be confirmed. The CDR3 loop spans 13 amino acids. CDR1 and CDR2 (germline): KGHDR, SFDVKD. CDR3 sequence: CATSGGENTEAFF.

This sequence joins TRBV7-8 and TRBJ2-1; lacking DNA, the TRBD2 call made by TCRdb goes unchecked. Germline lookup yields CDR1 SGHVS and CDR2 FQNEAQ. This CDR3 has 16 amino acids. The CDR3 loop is CASSLVRLAAQETQFF.

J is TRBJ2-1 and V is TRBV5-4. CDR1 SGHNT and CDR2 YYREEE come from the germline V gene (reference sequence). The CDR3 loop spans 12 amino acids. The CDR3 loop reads CASSLAGTMEFF.

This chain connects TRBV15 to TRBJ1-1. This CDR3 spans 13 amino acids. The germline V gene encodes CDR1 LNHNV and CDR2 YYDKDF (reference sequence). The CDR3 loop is CATSGGLNTEAFF.

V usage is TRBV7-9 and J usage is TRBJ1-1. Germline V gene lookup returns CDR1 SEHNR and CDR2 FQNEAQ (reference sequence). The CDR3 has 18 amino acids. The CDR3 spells CASSLIRDLPTMNTEAFF.

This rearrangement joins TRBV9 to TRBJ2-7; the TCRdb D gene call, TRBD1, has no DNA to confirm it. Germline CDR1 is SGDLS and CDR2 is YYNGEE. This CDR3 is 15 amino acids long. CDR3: CASSPGGEAVYEQYF.

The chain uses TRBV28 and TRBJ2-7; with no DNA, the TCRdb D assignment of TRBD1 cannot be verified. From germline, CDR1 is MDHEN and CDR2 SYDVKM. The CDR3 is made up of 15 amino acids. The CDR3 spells CASSFLGTGNYEQYF.

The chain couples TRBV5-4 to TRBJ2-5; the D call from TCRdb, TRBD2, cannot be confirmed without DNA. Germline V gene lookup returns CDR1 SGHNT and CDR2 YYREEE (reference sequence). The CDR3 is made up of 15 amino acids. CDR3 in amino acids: CASSLTGLAVETQYF.

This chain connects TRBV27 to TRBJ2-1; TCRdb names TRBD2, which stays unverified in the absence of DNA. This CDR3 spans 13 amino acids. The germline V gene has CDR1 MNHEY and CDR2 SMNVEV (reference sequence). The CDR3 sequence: CASSPPSDNEQFF.

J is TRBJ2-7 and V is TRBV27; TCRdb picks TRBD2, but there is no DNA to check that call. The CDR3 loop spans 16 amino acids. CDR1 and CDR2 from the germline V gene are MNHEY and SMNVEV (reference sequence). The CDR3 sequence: CASSLKQGLATYEQYF.

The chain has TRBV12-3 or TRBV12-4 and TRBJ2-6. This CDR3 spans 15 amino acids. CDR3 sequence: CASSGRLSGANVLTF.